This T cell receptor (beta chain) was recorded in a study of cytomegalovirus exposure and HLA in healthy donors. Across the study: Of the donors genotyped, approximately 410 in all, 75% to 85% fell in the Caucasian-associated ancestry cluster.

Germline V CDR1 and CDR2: SGHNT, YYREEE (reference sequence). V was trimmed by 5 bases and J by 4 bases, leaving 13 bases between them. This CDR3 has 15 residues. Primers: 60 Vbeta forward and 13 Jbeta reverse. Sequencing used immunoSEQ multiplex PCR; TCRdb keeps in-frame clones, though not all of them. Among 160,000 or so clones listed, roughly two thirds were seen once. Comment on this clone: Its antigen is not known.

Study-wide findings and caveats: The authors reported that TCR beta sequences could predict HLA-A and HLA-B alleles. These predictions were accurate for most subjects in the first cohort. A later analysis reported that several of the most significant clusters appeared to be linked to common viral pathogens, among them Epstein-Barr virus. HLA alleles were associated with 16,000 or so TCR beta sequences in a later analysis at 0.05 false discovery rate.

This TCR was sampled from a woman aged 25 to 45 in good health and CMV-seronegative. What was sequenced was PBMCs. The V gene is TRBV5-4, the J gene TRBJ2-6; D possibly corresponds to TRBD1 (6 bases). CDR3 protein: CASRPQGLGANVLTF. In nucleotides, the CDR3 is TGTGCCAGCAGGCCACAGGGTTTAGGGGCCAACGTCCTGACTTTC.